A selection of T cell receptor beta chains follows, all from one sample in a study of blood T cell repertoires in COVID-19. TCRdb's table, derived via immunoSEQ multiplex PCR, lists solely in-frame clones and lacks some. Counted here are 150,000 or so clones, 80% to 90% occurring once; the ten biggest clones make up roughly 13%. Input material: peripheral blood. These receptors originate from a man in his late teens or twenties with COVID-19, enrolled during active disease. Each CDR3 is given with its conserved first and last residue. A D gene is named only where the DNA matches it firmly. Rows may omit the clone size; those that give it use once, few, many or a size class.

v_gene,abundance,d_gene,j_gene,CDR3aa,CDR3nt
TRBV11-2,-,TRBD2,TRBJ2-5,CASSFGAGGRETQYF,TGTGCCAGCAGCTTTGGAGCGGGAGGGAGAGAGACCCAGTACTTC
TRBV15,-,-,TRBJ2-4,CAISSGLFNSAKNIQYF,TGTGCCATTAGCTCTGGGTTATTCAACTCGGCCAAAAACATTCAGTACTTC
TRBV19,-,TRBD2,TRBJ2-2,CASSIRQGASGRSGELFF,TGTGCCAGTAGTATCAGACAGGGTGCCAGCGGGAGGTCCGGGGAGCTGTTTTTT
TRBV6-2/TRBV6-3,-,-,TRBJ2-7,CASSYPVYEQYF,TGTGCCAGCAGTTACCCGGTGTACGAGCAGTACTTC
TRBV6-6,-,-,TRBJ2-3,CASSKQRRTSTDTQYF,TGTGCCAGCAGTAAACAGAGACGGACTAGCACAGATACGCAGTATTTT
TRBV2,-,TRBD2,TRBJ2-7,CASLGTSGSYEQYF,TGTGCCAGCCTCGGGACTAGCGGATCCTACGAGCAGTACTTC
TRBV19,-,TRBD2,TRBJ2-1,CASNPGGSYNEQFF,TGTGCCAGTAACCCCGGGGGGTCCTACAATGAGCAGTTCTTC
TRBV7-2,-,-,TRBJ1-6,CASSFFAPSGDNSPLHF,TGTGCCAGCAGCTTCTTTGCCCCTTCTGGAGATAATTCACCCCTCCACTTT
TRBV7-9,-,TRBD2,TRBJ2-1,CASRHTGTSDDEQFF,TGTGCCAGCAGACACACCGGGACTAGTGACGATGAGCAGTTCTTC
TRBV18,-,TRBD1,TRBJ1-1,CASSRTGVGTEAFF,TGTGCCAGCTCTCGAACAGGGGTAGGCACTGAAGCTTTCTTT
TRBV5-1,-,TRBD1,TRBJ2-7,CASSKTGQGRYEQYF,TGCGCCAGCAGCAAAACGGGACAGGGACGCTACGAGCAGTACTTC
TRBV30,few,TRBD2,TRBJ2-5,CAWKGLAKETQYF,TGTGCCTGGAAAGGACTAGCGAAAGAGACCCAGTACTTC
TRBV3-1/TRBV3-2,-,TRBD2,TRBJ2-7,CASSHGLAGFLEQYF,TGTGCCAGCAGCCACGGACTAGCGGGATTCCTCGAGCAGTACTTC
TRBV19,-,-,TRBJ1-6,CASSIQGAEGTLHF,TGTGCCAGTAGTATACAAGGGGCTGAAGGAACCCTCCACTTT
TRBV27,-,-,TRBJ2-7,CASSLTASYEQYF,TGTGCCAGCAGCCTGACAGCCTCCTACGAGCAGTACTTC
TRBV7-8,-,-,TRBJ2-7,CASSPGTVSSYEQYF,TGTGCCAGCAGCCCCGGGACTGTGAGCTCCTACGAGCAGTACTTC
TRBV6-2/TRBV6-3,-,TRBD1,TRBJ2-1,CASSFGQGRGEQFF,TGTGCCAGCAGTTTCGGACAGGGGAGGGGTGAGCAGTTCTTC
TRBV7-2,-,-,TRBJ1-2,CASSLLGDGYTF,TGTGCCAGCAGCTTACTGGGAGATGGCTACACCTTC
TRBV7-8,-,TRBD2,TRBJ2-1,CASSLVYRTSGSYEQFF,TGTGCCAGCAGCTTAGTTTATCGGACTAGCGGGAGCTATGAGCAGTTCTTC
TRBV3-1/TRBV3-2,-,-,TRBJ2-1,CASSQLLGASPYNEQFF,TGTGCCAGCAGCCAACTCTTGGGGGCTAGTCCCTACAATGAGCAGTTCTTC
TRBV20-1,-,-,TRBJ2-7,CSANQGYEQYF,TGCAGTGCCAACCAGGGCTACGAGCAGTACTTC
TRBV4-3,-,TRBD2,TRBJ2-1,CASSQGLAGGPGGNEQFF,TGCGCCAGCAGCCAAGGACTAGCGGGAGGGCCAGGTGGGAATGAGCAGTTCTTC